This entry lists 18 T cell receptor beta chains sequenced from one sample in a study of T cell responses to AZD1222 COVID-19 vaccine. The table came from immunoSEQ multiplex PCR; TCRdb's copy has only in-frame clones and leaves some out. The sample contains 150,000 or so clones, around 85% of which appear only once. Sequenced material: peripheral blood, taken after recovery from COVID-19. Every receptor here comes from an adult who had recovered from COVID-19.

The chain employs TRBV4-2 and TRBJ2-6, with D possibly being TRBD1 (6 bases). Germline CDR1 and CDR2: LGHNA and YNFKEQ. V was cut by 2 bases and J by 2 bases, with 16 bases left in between. The CDR3 spans 18 residues. For the CDR3, the DNA is TGTGCCAGCAGCCAAAAGGAACAGGGATCTGCTGGGGCCAACGTCCTGACTTTC. This encodes CASSQKEQGSAGANVLTF.

The rearrangement uses TRBV4-1 and TRBJ1-5, with a possible D match to TRBD1 (6 bases). This CDR3 spans 14 amino acids. Looked up from germline, CDR1 is MGHRA and CDR2 is YSYEKL. V was clipped by 2 bases and J by 7 bases, with 12 bases between them. The CDR3 protein is CASSQSEGEQPQHF. CDR3 nucleotides: TGCGCCAGCAGCCAAAGCGAGGGGGAACAGCCCCAGCATTTT.

The J gene is TRBJ2-1, the V gene TRBV11-3; unclear D gene. The germline CDR1 and CDR2 sequences are SGHNT and YENEEA. This CDR3 spans 11 amino acids. The V gene lost 5 bases and the J gene lost 7 bases, with 6 bases spanning the gap. In DNA form, the CDR3 reads TGTGCCAGCAGCCCTGGAAATGAGCAGTTCTTC. Encoded protein: CASSPGNEQFF. Full variable domain (rest looked up from reference TRBV11-3 and TRBJ2-1): EAGVVQSPRYKIIEKKQPVAFWCNPISGHNTLYWYLQNLGQGPELLIRYENEEAVDDSQLPKDRFSAERLKGVDSTLKIQPAELGDSAVYLCASSPGNEQFFGPGTRLTVL.

This chain connects TRBV10-3 to TRBJ2-5; D may match TRBD1 or TRBD2 (6 bases each). The germline gives CDR1 ENHRY, CDR2 SYGVKD. Between the trimmed V and J ends, which lost 4 bases and 5 bases, there was a span of 17 bases. The CDR3 sequence is 15 residues long. In nucleotides, the CDR3 is TGTGCCATCAGTGTAGAATGGGGGGCGAGGGAGACCCAGTACTTC. It translates to CAISVEWGARETQYF.

The chain is built from TRBV9 and TRBJ2-1, with unresolved D. Germline values: CDR1 SGDLS, CDR2 YYNGEE. V lost 0 bases and J 7 bases, leaving 11 bases between the germline ends. The CDR3 has 14 residues. Here the CDR3 reads CASSVGTEGNEQFF. The CDR3 DNA reads as TGTGCCAGCAGCGTAGGGACGGAAGGAAATGAGCAGTTCTTC.

CDR3 in amino acids: CSVEGARTGYTGELFF. For the CDR3, the DNA is TGCAGCGTTGAGGGGGCTCGTACAGGTTATACCGGGGAGCTGTTTTTT. The chain has TRBV29-1 and TRBJ2-2; maybe TRBD1 (6 bases). Germline V CDR1 and CDR2: SQVTM, ANQGSEA. The ends were cut back, 3 bases at V and 5 bases at J, with 19 bases in the middle. This CDR3 is built from 16 residues.

The chain links TRBV19 to TRBJ2-1; D could derive from TRBD1 or TRBD2 (5 bases each). V was trimmed by 6 bases and J by 4 bases, leaving 13 bases between them. The CDR3 totals 14 residues. CDR1 is LNHDA, CDR2 SQIVND, per germline (reference sequence). The CDR3 here is CASSLGTGYNEQFF. The CDR3 DNA reads TGTGCCAGTAGCCTCGGGACGGGATACAATGAGCAGTTCTTC.

The CDR3 DNA follows: TGCAGCGTCATACGGGGTAACTACGAGCAGTACTTC. Translation gives CSVIRGNYEQYF. This rearrangement joins TRBV29-1 to TRBJ2-7; D is possibly TRBD2 (5 bases). Per germline, CDR1 SQVTM and CDR2 ANQGSEA. CDR3 length equals 12 residues. Trimming stripped 6 bases from V and 3 bases from J, with 12 bases between.

CDR3 in amino acids: CASPGTAKPYEQYF. CDR3 in DNA: TGCGCCAGCCCCGGGACAGCAAAACCCTACGAGCAGTACTTC. The chain employs TRBV10-1 and TRBJ2-7; 7 nucleotides match TRBD1. The V segment lost 8 bases and the J segment 2 bases; nucleotides outside the gene matches: 9. Germline CDR1 is WNHNN and CDR2 is SYGVQD (reference sequence). The CDR3 consists of 14 residues.

The chain employs TRBV9 and TRBJ1-1, with a tentative D call TRBD1 (6 bases). The CDR3 sequence is 14 residues long. V lost 4 bases to trimming and J lost 4 bases, with 14 bases between them. Germline CDR1 and CDR2: SGDLS and YYNGEE. The CDR3 region has the DNA TGTGCCAGCAGCACTACAGGGTCTGCCACTGAAGCTTTCTTT. This codes for CASSTTGSATEAFF.

The V and J genes are TRBV18 and TRBJ1-2; maybe TRBD1 (5 bases). With 3 bases removed from V and 3 bases from J, the gap between germline ends came to 11 bases. Germline V gene sequence: CDR1 KGHSH, CDR2 LQKENI. There are 14 residues in the CDR3. CDR3 sequence: CASSPLSTDYGYTF. CDR3 sequence (DNA): TGTGCCAGCTCACCTTTGTCGACAGACTATGGCTACACCTTC. The whole variable domain, filled in from reference TRBV18 and TRBJ1-2, reads NAGVMQNPRHLVRRRGQEARLRCSPMKGHSHVYWYRQLPEEGLKFMVYLQKENIIDESGMPKERFSAEFPKEGPSILRIQQVVRGDSAAYFCASSPLSTDYGYTFGSGTRLTVV.

The chain links TRBV4-2 to TRBJ1-3; unclear D gene. Trimming removed 0 bases at V and 2 bases at J, with 20 bases between. CDR3 length equals 19 residues. The germline V gene has CDR1 LGHNA and CDR2 YNFKEQ. The CDR3 nucleotides read TGTGCCAGCAGCCAAGACTGGGTCCATATAGTTGAAGCTGGAAACACCATATATTTT. Protein product: CASSQDWVHIVEAGNTIYF.

The rearrangement links TRBV10-1 to TRBJ2-1, with 8 bases aligning to TRBD2. Germline-derived CDR1 and CDR2 are WNHNN and SYGVQD (reference sequence). J gave up 3 bases and V 6 bases, and 4 bases lay outside the gene matches. This CDR3 has 14 amino acids. CDR3 protein: CASSPGTSYNEQFF. DNA of the CDR3: TGCGCCAGCAGCCCCGGGACTAGCTACAATGAGCAGTTCTTC.

The V and J genes are TRBV3-1 (or the pseudogene TRBV3-2) and TRBJ1-5; unclear D gene. Germline V gives CDR1 LGHDT, CDR2 YNNKEL (reference sequence). This CDR3 is 13 amino acids long. Trimming left V 1 base short and J 5 bases short, with 6 bases between. The CDR3 sequence is CASSQALDQPQHF. Written as DNA, the CDR3 is TGTGCCAGCAGCCAAGCTCTCGATCAGCCCCAGCATTTT.

This clone was seen a single time. The chain employs TRBV5-1 and TRBJ1-1; unclear D gene. Trimming took 3 bases from V and 0 from J, leaving 12 bases between them. The CDR3 totals 15 residues. Germline CDR1 is SGHRS and CDR2 is YFSETQ. This CDR3 reads CASSSLTVMNTEAFF. The CDR3 coding sequence is TGCGCCAGCAGCTCCCTGACCGTTATGAACACTGAAGCTTTCTTT.

In nucleotides, the CDR3 is TGTGCCAGCAGCGTATCGACTAGCGTTAATACGCAGTATTTT. It translates to CASSVSTSVNTQYF. The V gene is TRBV7-2, the J gene TRBJ2-3; 8 nucleotides match TRBD2. This CDR3 spans 14 amino acids. Germline-derived CDR1 and CDR2 are SGHTA and FQGNSA. V was clipped by 5 bases and J by 7 bases; unmatched bases: 8.

This chain connects TRBV5-4 to TRBJ2-7; D unresolved. V was shortened by 1 base and J by 2 bases, with 10 bases between the two germline ends. Germline values: CDR1 SGHNT, CDR2 YYREEE (reference sequence). CDR3 size: 14 residues. The CDR3 DNA reads as TGTGCCAGCAGCTTGTCGTCTCAACCCTACGAGCAGTACTTC. Its protein product is CASSLSSQPYEQYF.

As to this clone: The same CDR3 also results from other DNA sequences found in this sample. This chain links TRBV9 with TRBJ2-2; no definite D call. The germline V gene encodes CDR1 SGDLS and CDR2 YYNGEE. Trimming stripped 0 bases from V and 5 bases from J, with 2 bases between. The CDR3 totals 12 residues. The CDR3 DNA is TGTGCCAGCAGCGTAGTTACCGGGGAGCTGTTTTTT. It encodes CASSVVTGELFF.